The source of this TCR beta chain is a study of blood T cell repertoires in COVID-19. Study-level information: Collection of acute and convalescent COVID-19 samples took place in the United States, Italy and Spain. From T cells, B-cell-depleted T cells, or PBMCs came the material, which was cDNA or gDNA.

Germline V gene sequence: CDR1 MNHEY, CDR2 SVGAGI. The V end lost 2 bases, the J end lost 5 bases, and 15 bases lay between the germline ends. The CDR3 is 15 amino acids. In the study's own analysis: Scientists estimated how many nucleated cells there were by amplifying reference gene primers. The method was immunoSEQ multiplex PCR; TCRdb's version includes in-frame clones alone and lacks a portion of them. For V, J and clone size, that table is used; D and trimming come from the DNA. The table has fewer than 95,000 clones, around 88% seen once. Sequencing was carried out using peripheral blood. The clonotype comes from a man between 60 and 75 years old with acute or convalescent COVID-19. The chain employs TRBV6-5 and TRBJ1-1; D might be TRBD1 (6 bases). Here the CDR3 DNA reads TGTGCCAGCAGTTACGTGTCAGGGGAGCGGACTGAAGCTTTCTTT. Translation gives CASSYVSGERTEAFF.